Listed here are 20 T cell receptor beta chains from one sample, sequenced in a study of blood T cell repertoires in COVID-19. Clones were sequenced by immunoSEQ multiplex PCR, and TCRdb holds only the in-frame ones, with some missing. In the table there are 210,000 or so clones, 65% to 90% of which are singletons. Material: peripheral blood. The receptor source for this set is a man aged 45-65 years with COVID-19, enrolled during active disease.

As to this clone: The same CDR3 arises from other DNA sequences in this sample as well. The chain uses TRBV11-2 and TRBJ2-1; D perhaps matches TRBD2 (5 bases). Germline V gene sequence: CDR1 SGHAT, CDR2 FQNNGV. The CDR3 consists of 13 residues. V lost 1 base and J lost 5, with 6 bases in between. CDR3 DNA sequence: TGTGCCAGCAGCTTAGGACTAAACAATGAGCAGTTCTTC. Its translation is CASSLGLNNEQFF. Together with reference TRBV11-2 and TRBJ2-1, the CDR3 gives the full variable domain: EAGVAQSPRYKIIEKRQSVAFWCNPISGHATLYWYQQILGQGPKLLIQFQNNGVVDDSQLPKDRFSAERLKGVDSTLKIQPAKLEDSAVYLCASSLGLNNEQFFGPGTRLTVL.

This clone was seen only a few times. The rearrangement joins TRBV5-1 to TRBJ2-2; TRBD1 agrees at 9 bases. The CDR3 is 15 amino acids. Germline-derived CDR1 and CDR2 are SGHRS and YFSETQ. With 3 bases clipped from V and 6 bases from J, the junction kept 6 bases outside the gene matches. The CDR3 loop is CASSSGTGMSGELFF. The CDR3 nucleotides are TGCGCCAGCAGCTCCGGGACAGGGATGTCCGGGGAGCTGTTTTTT.

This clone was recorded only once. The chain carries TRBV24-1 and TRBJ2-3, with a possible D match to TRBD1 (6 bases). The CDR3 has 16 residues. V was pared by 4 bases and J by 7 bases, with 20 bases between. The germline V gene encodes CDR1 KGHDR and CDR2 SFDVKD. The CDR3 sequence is CATSDPSGHPRNTQYF. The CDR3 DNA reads TGTGCCACCAGTGACCCCTCGGGACACCCTCGTAATACGCAGTATTTT.

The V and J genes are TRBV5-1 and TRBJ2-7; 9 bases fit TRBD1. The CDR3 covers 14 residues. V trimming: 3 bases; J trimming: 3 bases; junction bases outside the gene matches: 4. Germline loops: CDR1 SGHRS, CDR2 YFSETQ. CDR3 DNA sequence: TGCGCCAGCAGCTCGGGGGGACAGGGCTACGAGCAGTACTTC. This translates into CASSSGGQGYEQYF.

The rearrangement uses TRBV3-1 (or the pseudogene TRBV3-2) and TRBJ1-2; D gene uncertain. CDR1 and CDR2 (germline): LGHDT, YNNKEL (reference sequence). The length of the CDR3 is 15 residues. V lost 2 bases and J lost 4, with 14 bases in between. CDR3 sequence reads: CASSQFVGNSYGYTF. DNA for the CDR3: TGTGCCAGCAGCCAATTCGTCGGCAACAGCTATGGCTACACCTTC.

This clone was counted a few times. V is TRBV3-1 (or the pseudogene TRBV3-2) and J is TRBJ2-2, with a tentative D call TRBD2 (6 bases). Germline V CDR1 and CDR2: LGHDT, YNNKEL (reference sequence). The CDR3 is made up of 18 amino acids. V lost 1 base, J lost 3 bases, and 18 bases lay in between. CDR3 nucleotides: TGTGCCAGCAGCCAAGTTCTTCTCAGGCGGGGAGACACCGGGGAGCTGTTTTTT. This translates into CASSQVLLRRGDTGELFF.

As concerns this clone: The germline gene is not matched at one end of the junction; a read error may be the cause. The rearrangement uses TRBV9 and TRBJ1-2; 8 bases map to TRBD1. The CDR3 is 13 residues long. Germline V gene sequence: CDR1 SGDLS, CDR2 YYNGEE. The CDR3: CASSVGQGGGYTF. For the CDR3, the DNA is TGTGCCAGCAGTGTAGGACAGGGAGGTGGCTACACCTTC.

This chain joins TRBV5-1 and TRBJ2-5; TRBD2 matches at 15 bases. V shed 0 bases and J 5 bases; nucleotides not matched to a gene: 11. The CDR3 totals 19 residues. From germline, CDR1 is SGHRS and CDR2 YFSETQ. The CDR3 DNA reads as TGCGCCAGCAGCTTGGAGTTCTGGACTAGCGGGGGGGCCGTGGAGACCCAGTACTTC. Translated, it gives CASSLEFWTSGGAVETQYF.

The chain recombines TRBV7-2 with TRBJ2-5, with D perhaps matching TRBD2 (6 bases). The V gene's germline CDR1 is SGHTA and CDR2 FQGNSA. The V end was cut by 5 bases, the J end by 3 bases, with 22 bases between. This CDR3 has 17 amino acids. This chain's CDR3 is CASSNPGAGPRKETQYF. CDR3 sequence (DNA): TGTGCCAGCAGCAACCCGGGAGCAGGACCCAGGAAAGAGACCCAGTACTTC. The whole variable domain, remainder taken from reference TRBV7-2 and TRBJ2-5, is GAGVSQSPSNKVTEKGKDVELRCDPISGHTALYWYRQSLGQGLEFLIYFQGNSAPDKSGLPSDRFSAERTGGSVSTLTIQRTQQEDSAVYLCASSNPGAGPRKETQYFGPGTRLLVL.

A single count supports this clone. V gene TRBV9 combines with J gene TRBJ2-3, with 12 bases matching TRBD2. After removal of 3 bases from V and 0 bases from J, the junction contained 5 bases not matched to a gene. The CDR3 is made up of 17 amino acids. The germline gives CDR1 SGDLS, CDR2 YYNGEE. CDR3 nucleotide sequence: TGTGCCAGCAGCGCCCGACTAGCGGGGGTTAGCACAGATACGCAGTATTTT. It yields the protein CASSARLAGVSTDTQYF.

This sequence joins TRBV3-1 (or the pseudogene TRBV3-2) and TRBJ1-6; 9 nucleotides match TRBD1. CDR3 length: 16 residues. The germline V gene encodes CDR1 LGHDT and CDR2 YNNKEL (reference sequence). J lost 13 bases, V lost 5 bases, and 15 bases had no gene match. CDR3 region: CASSTTPGQGTLPLHF. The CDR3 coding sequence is TGTGCCAGCAGCACTACACCGGGACAGGGAACTCTTCCCCTCCACTTT.

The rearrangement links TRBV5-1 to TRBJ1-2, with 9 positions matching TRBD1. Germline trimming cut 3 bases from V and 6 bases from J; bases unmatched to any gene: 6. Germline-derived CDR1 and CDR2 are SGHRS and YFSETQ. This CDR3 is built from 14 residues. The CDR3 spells CASSSDRGMDGYTF. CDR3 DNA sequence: TGCGCCAGCAGCTCGGACAGGGGAATGGATGGCTACACCTTC.

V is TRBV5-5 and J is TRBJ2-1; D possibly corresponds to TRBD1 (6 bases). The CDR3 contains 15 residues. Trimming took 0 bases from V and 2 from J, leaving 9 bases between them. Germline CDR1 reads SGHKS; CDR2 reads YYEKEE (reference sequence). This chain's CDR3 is CASSLGQGTYNEQFF. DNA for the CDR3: TGTGCCAGCAGCTTGGGCCAGGGGACCTACAATGAGCAGTTCTTC.

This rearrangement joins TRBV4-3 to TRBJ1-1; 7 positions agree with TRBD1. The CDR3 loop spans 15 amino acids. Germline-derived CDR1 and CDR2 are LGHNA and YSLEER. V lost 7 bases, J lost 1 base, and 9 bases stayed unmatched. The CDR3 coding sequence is TGCGCCAGCAACAGAGTGGGGACAGCGAACACTGAAGCTTTCTTT. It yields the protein CASNRVGTANTEAFF.

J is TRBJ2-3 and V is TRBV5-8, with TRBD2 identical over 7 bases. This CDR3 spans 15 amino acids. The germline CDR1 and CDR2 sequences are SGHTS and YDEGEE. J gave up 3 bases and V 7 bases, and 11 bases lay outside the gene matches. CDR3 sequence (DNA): TGTGCCAGCTCCCCGGGGCTAGCGGAAACAGATACGCAGTATTTT. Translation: CASSPGLAETDTQYF.

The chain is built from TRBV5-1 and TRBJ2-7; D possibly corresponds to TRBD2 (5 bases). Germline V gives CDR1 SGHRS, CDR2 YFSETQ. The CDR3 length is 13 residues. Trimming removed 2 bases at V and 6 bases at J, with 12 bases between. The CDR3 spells CASSFGVQREQYF. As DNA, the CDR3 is TGCGCCAGCAGCTTCGGGGTCCAGCGCGAGCAGTACTTC.

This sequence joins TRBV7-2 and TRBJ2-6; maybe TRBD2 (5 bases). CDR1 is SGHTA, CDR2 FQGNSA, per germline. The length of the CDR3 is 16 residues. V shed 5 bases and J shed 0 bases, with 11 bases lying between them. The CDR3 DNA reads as TGTGCCAGCAGCCCAGCGGTCGGCTCTGGGGCCAACGTCCTGACTTTC. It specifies CASSPAVGSGANVLTF. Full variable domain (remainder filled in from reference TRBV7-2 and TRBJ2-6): GAGVSQSPSNKVTEKGKDVELRCDPISGHTALYWYRQSLGQGLEFLIYFQGNSAPDKSGLPSDRFSAERTGGSVSTLTIQRTQQEDSAVYLCASSPAVGSGANVLTFGAGSRLTVL.

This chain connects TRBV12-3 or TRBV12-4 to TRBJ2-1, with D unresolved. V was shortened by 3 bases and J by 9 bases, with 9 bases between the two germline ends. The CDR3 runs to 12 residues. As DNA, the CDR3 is TGTGCCAGCAGTTTTCTTCAGGCTGAGCAGTTCTTC. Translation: CASSFLQAEQFF.

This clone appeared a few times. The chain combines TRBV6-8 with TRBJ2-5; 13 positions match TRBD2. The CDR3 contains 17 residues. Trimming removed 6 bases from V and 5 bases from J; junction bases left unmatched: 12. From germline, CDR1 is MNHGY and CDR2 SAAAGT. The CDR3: CASSYGLAGAEGETQYF. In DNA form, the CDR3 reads TGTGCCAGCAGCTACGGACTAGCGGGGGCCGAAGGGGAGACCCAGTACTTC.

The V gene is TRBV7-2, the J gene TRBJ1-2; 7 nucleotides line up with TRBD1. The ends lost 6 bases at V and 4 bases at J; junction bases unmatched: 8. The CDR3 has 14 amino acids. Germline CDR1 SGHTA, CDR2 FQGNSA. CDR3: CASRHQQGSYGYTF. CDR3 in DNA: TGTGCCAGCAGACATCAACAGGGGAGCTATGGCTACACCTTC.